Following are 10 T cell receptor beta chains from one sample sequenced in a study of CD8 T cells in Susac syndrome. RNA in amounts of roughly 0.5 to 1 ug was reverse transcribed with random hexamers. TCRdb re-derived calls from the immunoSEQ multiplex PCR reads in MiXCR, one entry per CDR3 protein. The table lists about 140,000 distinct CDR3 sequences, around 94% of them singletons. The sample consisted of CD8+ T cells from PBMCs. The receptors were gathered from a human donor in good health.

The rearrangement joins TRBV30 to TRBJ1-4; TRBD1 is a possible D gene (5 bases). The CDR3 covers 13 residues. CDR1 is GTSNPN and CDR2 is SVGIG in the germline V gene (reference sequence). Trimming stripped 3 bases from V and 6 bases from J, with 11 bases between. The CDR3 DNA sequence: TGTGCCTGGAGCGGGGGGGTGGATGAAAAACTGTTTTTT. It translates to CAWSGGVDEKLFF.

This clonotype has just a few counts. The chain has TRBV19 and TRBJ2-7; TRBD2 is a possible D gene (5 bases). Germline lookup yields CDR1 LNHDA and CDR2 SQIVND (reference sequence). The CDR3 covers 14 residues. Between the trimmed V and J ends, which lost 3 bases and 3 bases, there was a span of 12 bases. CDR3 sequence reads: CASSISGGLYEQYF. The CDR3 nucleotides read TGTGCCAGTAGTATTTCCGGAGGCCTCTACGAGCAGTACTTC.

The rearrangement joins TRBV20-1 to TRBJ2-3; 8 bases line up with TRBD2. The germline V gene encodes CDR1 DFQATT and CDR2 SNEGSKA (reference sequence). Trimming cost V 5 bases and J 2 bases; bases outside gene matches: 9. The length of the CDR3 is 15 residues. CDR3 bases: TGCAGTGCTCCCCCTAAAGCGGGAGTCACAGATACGCAGTATTTT. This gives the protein CSAPPKAGVTDTQYF.

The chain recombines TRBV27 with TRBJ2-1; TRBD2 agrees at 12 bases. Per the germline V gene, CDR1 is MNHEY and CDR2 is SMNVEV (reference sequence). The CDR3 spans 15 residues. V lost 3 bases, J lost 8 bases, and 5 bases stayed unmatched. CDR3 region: CASSFPTSGSDEQFF. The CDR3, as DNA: TGTGCCAGCAGTTTTCCGACTAGCGGGAGCGATGAGCAGTTCTTC.

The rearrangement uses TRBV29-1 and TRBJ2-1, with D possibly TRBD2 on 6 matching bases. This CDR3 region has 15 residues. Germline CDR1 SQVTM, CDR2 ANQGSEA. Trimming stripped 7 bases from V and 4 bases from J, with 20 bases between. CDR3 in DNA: TGCAGCGGGAGGGCGAGCTCCTACAATTACAATGAGCAGTTCTTC. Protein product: CSGRASSYNYNEQFF.

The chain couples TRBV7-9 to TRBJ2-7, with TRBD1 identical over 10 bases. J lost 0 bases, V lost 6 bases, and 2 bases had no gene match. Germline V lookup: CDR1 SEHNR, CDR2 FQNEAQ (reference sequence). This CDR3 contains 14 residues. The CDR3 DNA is TGTGCCAGCAGGGGGACAGGGGCCTCCTACGAGCAGTACTTC. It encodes CASRGTGASYEQYF.

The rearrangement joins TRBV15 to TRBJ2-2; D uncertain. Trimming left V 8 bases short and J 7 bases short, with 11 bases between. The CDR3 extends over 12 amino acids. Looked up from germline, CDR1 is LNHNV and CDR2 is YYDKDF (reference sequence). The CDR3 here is CATRRAGGELFF. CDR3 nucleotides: TGTGCCACCCGCCGGGCCGGCGGGGAGCTGTTTTTT. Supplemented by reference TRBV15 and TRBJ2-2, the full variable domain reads DAMVIQNPRYQVTQFGKPVTLSCSQTLNHNVMYWYQQKSSQAPKLLFHYYDKDFNNEADTPDNFQSRRPNTSFCFLDIRSPGLGDTAMYLCATRRAGGELFFGEGSRLTVL.

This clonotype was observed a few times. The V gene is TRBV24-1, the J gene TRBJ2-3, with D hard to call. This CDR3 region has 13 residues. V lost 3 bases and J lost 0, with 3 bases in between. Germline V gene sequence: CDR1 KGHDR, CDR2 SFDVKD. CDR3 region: CATSDLSTDTQYF. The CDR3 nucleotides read TGTGCCACCAGTGATCTAAGCACAGATACGCAGTATTTT.

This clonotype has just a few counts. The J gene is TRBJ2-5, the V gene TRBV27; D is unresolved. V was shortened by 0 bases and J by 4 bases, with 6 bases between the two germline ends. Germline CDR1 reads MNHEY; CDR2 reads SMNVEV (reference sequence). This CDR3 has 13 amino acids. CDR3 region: CASSLSLVETQYF. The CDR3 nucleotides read TGTGCCAGCAGTTTATCGCTTGTAGAGACCCAGTACTTC.

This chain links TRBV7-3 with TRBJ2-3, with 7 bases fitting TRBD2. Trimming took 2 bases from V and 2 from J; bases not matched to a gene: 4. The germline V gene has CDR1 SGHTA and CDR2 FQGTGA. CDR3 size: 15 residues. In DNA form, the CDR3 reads TGTGCCAGCAGCTTAGTGGAGCGGGACACAGATACGCAGTATTTT. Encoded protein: CASSLVERDTDTQYF.